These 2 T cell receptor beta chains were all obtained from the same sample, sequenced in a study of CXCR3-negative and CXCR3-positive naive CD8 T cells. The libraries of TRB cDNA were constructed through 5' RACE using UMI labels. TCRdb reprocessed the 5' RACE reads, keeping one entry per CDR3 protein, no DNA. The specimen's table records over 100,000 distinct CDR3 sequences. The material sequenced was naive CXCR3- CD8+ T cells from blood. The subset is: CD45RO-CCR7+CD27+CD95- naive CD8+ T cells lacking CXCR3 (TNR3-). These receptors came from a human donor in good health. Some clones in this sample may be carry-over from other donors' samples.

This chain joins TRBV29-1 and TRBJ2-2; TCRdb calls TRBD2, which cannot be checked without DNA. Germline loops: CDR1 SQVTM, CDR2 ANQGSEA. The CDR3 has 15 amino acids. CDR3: CSVQSSGRGTGELFF.

Here the CDR3 reads CASSTPGGSGNQPQHF. The chain has TRBV28 and TRBJ1-5; the TCRdb D gene call, TRBD1, has no DNA to confirm it. This CDR3 contains 16 residues. Germline V gene lookup returns CDR1 MDHEN and CDR2 SYDVKM.